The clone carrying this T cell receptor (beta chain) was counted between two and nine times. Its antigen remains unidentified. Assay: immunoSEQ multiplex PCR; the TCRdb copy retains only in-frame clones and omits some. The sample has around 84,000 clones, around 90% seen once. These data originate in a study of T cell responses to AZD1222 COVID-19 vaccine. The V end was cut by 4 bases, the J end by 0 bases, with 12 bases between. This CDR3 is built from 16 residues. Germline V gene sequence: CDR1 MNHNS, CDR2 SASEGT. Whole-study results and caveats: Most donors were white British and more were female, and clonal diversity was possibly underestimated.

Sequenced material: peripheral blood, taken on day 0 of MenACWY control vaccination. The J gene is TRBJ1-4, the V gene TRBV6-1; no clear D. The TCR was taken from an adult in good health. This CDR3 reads CASSGSGAATNEKLFF. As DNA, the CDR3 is TGTGCCAGCAGTGGATCGGGAGCCGCAACTAATGAAAAACTGTTTTTT.